This entry is about one TCR beta chain. The data stem from a study of glioma-infiltrating T cells after dendritic cell vaccination. Here immunoSEQ multiplex PCR was the method, and the copy in TCRdb shows in-frame clones only, minus some. The sample records over 90,000 clones, roughly 84% being singletons. Germline V gene lookup returns CDR1 MNHNS and CDR2 SASEGT. This CDR3 region has 15 residues. V lost 8 bases to trimming and J lost 6 bases, with 20 bases between them. Before vaccination, two weeks after the third vaccination, and at progression, PBMC were collected. This chain links TRBV6-1 with TRBJ1-5; maybe TRBD1 (6 bases). The sample was blood, taken before dendritic cell vaccination. The receptor was isolated from a human donor with glioblastoma. The CDR3, as DNA: TGTGCCAGCTGCGGTCATGGGGGGGCCGGTCAGCCCCAGCATTTT. Translated, it gives CASCGHGGAGQPQHF.